This TCR beta chain was documented in a study of shared clonotypes between healthy human individuals. Germline CDR1 is MNHEY and CDR2 is SMNVEV (reference sequence). This CDR3 has 13 residues. Trimming left V 2 bases short and J 7 bases short, with 11 bases between. Input per replicate PCR of unsorted PBMC was about 0.3 ug DNA, corresponding to tens of thousands of T cell genomes. Some clones are missing from TCRdb's copy, which holds only in-frame ones; the method was immunoSEQ multiplex PCR. The repertoire includes about 500,000 clones, approximately 80% of them detected once, and more than 10% sits in the top ten.

This TCR was sampled from a woman aged 40 to 49 in good health. Some clones in this sample may be carry-over from other donors' samples. The rearrangement uses TRBV27 and TRBJ1-1; TRBD1 is a possible D gene (6 bases). What was sequenced was PBMCs. This CDR3 reads CASSLGQGSEAFF. The DNA of the CDR3 is TGTGCCAGCAGTTTAGGTCAGGGGAGTGAAGCTTTCTTT.